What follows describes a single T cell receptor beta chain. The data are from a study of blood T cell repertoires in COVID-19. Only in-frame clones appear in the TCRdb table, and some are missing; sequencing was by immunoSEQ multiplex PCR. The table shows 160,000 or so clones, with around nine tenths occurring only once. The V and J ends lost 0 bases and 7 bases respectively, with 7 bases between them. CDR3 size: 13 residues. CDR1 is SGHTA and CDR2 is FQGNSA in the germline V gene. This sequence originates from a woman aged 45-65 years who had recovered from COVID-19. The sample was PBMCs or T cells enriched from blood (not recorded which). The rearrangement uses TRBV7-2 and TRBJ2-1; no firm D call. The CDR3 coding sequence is TGTGCCAGCAGCTTAGCGCCCCGGAATGAGCAGTTCTTC. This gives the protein CASSLAPRNEQFF.